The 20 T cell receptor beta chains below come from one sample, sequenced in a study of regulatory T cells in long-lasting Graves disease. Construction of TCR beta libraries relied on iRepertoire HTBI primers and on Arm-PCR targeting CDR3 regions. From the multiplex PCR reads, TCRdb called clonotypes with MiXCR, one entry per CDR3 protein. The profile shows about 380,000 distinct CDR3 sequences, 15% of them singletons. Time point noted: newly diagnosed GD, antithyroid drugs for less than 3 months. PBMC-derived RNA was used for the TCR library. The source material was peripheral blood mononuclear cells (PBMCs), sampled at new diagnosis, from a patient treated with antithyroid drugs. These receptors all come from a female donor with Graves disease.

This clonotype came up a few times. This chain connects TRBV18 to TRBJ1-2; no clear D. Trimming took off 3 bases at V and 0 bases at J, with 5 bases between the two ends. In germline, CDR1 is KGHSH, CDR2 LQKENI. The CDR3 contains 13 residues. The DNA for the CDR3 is TGTGCCAGCTCACCGGAGCCTAACTATGGCTACACCTTC. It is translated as CASSPEPNYGYTF.

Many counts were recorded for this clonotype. CDR3 DNA: TGTGCCAGCAGCCCCTCACTGCCAGGGTCTGGAAACACCATATATTTT. It yields the protein CASSPSLPGSGNTIYF. The V and J genes are TRBV12-3 or TRBV12-4 and TRBJ1-3; possibly TRBD1 for D (5 bases). The CDR3 is 16 amino acids. The V and J ends lost 6 bases and 1 base respectively, with 16 bases between them.

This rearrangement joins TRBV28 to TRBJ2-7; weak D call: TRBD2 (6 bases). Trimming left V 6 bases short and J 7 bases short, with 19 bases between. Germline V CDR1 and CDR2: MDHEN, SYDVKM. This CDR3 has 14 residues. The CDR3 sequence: CASRPPGEGKEQYF. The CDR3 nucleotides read TGTGCCAGCAGACCTCCGGGAGAGGGGAAAGAGCAGTACTTC.

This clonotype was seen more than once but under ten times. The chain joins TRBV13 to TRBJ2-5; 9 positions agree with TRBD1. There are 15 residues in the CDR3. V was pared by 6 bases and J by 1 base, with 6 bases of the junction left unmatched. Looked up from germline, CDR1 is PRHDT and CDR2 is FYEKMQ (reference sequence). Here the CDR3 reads CASRGTGTLQETQYF. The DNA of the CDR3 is TGTGCCAGCAGGGGGACAGGGACACTCCAAGAGACCCAGTACTTC.

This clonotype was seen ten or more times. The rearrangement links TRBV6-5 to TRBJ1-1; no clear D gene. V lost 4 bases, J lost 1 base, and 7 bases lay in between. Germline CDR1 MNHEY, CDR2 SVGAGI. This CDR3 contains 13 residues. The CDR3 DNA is TGTGCCAGCAGTTCTGACCAGAACACTGAAGCTTTCTTT. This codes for CASSSDQNTEAFF.

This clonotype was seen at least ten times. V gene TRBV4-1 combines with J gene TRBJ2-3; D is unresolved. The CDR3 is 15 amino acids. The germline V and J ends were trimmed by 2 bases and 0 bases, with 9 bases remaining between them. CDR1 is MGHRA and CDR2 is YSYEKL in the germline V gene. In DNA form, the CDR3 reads TGCGCCAGCAGCCAATTCGGAAGAAGCACAGATACGCAGTATTTT. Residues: CASSQFGRSTDTQYF.

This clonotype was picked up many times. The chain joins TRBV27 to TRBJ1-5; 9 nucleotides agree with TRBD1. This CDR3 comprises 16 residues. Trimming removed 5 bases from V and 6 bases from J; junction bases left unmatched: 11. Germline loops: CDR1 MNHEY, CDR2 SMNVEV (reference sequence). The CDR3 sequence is CASSPSYRGLGQPQHF. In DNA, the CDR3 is TGTGCCAGCAGTCCATCCTACAGGGGGCTGGGTCAGCCCCAGCATTTT.

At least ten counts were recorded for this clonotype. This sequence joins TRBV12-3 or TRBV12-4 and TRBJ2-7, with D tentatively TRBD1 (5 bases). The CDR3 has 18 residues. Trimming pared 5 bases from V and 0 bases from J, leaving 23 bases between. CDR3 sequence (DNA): TGTGCCAGCAGTCCCCGGAGAACCAGGGCGGACCCCTCCTACGAGCAGTACTTC. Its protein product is CASSPRRTRADPSYEQYF.

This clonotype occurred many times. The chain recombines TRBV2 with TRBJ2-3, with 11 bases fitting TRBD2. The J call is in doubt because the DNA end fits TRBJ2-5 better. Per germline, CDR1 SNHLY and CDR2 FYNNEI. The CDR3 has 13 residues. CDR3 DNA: TGTGCCGGGGGGGGACTAGCGGTGACGACCCAGTACTTC. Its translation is CAGGGLAVTTQYF.

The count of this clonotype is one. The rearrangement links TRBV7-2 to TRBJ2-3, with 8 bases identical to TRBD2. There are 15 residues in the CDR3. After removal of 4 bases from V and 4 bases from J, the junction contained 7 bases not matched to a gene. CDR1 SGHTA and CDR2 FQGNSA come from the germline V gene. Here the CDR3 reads CASSSGTRGSDTQYF. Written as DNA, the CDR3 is TGTGCCAGCAGCTCGGGGACTAGAGGTTCAGATACGCAGTATTTT.

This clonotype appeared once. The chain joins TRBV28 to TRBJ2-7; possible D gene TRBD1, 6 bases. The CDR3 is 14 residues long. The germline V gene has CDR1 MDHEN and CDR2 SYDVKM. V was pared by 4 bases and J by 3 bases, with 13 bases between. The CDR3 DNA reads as TGTGCCAGCAGTTCCCGCAGACAGGACTACGAGCAGTACTTC. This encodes CASSSRRQDYEQYF.

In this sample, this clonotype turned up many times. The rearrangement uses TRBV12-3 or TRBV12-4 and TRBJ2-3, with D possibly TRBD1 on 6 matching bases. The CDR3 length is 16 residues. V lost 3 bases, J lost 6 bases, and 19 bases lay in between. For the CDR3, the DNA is TGTGCCAGCAGTTTTAGGGGGACGGCAGTGGGGGATACGCAGTATTTT. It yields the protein CASSFRGTAVGDTQYF.

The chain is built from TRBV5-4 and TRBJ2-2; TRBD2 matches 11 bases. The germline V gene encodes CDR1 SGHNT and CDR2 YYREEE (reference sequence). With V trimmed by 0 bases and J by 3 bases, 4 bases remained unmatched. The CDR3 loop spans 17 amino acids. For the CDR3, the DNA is TGTGCCAGCAGCTTGGGGACTAGCGGGTCCTACACCGGGGAGCTGTTTTTT. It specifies CASSLGTSGSYTGELFF.

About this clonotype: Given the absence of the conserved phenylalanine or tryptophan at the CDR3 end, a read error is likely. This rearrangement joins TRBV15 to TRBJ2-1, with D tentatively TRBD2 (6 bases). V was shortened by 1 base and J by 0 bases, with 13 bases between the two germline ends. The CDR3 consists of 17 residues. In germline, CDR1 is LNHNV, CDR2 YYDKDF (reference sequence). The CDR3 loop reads CATSRVPGESSYNEQFH. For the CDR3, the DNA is TGTGCCACCAGCAGAGTCCCGGGGGAGAGCTCCTACAATGAGCAGTTCCAC.

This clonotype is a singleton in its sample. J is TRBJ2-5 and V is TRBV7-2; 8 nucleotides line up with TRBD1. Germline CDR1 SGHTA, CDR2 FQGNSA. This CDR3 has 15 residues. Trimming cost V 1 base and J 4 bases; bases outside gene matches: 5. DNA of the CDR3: TGTGCCAGCAGCTTAGGCCAGGGGGCCAGAGAGACCCAGTACTTC. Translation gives CASSLGQGARETQYF.

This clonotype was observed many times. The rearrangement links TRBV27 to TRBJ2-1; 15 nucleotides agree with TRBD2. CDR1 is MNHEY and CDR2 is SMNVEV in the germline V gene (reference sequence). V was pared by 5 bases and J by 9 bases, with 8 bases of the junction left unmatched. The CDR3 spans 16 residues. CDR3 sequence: CASSTRTSGGAGEQFF. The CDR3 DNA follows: TGTGCCAGCAGTACCAGGACTAGCGGGGGGGCCGGTGAGCAGTTCTTC.

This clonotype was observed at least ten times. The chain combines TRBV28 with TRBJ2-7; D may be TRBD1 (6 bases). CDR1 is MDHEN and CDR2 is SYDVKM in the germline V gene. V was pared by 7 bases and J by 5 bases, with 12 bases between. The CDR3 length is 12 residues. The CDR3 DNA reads TGTGCCAGCACCATGCGGACAGACGAGCAGTACTTC. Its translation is CASTMRTDEQYF.

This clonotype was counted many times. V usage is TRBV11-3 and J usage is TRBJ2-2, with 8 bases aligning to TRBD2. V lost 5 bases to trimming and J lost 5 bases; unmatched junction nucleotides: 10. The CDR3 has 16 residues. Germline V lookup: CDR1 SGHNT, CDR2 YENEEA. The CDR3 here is CASSEAAGGSTGELFF. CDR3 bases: TGTGCCAGCAGCGAGGCGGCGGGGGGAAGTACCGGGGAGCTGTTTTTT.

The CDR3 bases are TGTGCCACCCGGGACGAAGCGAACACCGGGGAGCTGTTTTTT. It specifies CATRDEANTGELFF. The chain carries TRBV10-3 and TRBJ2-2; tentatively, D is TRBD1 or TRBD2 (5 bases each). The CDR3 is 14 amino acids. V was trimmed by 10 bases and J by 0 bases, leaving 12 bases between them. The germline gives CDR1 ENHRY, CDR2 SYGVKD.

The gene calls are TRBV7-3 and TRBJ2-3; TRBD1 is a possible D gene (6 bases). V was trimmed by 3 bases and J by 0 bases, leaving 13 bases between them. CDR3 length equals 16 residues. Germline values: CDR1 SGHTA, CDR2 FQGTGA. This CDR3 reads CASSFAGRGSTDTQYF. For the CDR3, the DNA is TGTGCCAGCAGCTTCGCCGGTAGGGGGAGCACAGATACGCAGTATTTT.